This TCR beta chain was captured by sequencing in a study of CD8 T cells in ankylosing spondylitis. This clonotype was detected only a few times. This CDR3 contains 13 residues. V was pared by 4 bases and J by 6 bases, with 10 bases between. Germline loops: CDR1 SEHNR, CDR2 FQNEAQ (reference sequence). One entry per CDR3 protein, called by TCRdb with MiXCR from the 5' RACE reads. The repertoire holds 310,000 or so distinct CDR3 sequences, with approximately 20% as singletons. The sample was blood, either unsorted or a sorted T cell fraction (not recorded which). This rearrangement joins TRBV7-9 to TRBJ1-3; D might be TRBD1 (6 bases). The source is a male donor with ankylosing spondylitis or in good health (not recorded which). The CDR3 spells CASSSRQENTIYF. In nucleotides, the CDR3 is TGTGCCAGCAGCTCTCGACAGGAAAACACCATATATTTT.